The 29 T cell receptor beta chains below all came from one sample that was sequenced in a study of blood T cell repertoires in COVID-19. Libraries were prepared by immunoSEQ multiplex PCR; TCRdb keeps only in-frame clonotypes and omits some of them. This table has 95,000 or so clones, approximately 80% appearing once. The sample taken for sequencing was peripheral blood. The receptors here all came from a human donor in a cohort sampled during active COVID-19.

The rearrangement uses TRBV13 and TRBJ2-7, with a tentative D call TRBD1 (6 bases). Germline CDR1 and CDR2: PRHDT and FYEKMQ (reference sequence). The CDR3 consists of 12 residues. The CDR3 sequence is CATTGFSYEQYF. Here the CDR3 DNA reads TGTGCTACTACAGGGTTCTCCTACGAGCAGTACTTC.

The V call is TRBV3-1 (or the pseudogene TRBV3-2), the J call TRBJ2-5; 14 bases are shared with TRBD2. The CDR3 extends over 14 amino acids. After removal of 4 bases from V and 11 bases from J, the junction contained 6 bases not matched to a gene. Germline CDR1 LGHDT, CDR2 YNNKEL (reference sequence). CDR3 nucleotides: TGTGCCAGCAGCCTGGGACTAGCGGGGGCCTTGCAGTACTTC. Translated, it gives CASSLGLAGALQYF.

The chain is built from TRBV5-1 and TRBJ2-2, with TRBD2 matching 8 bases. Germline V gene data show CDR1 as SGHRS and CDR2 as YFSETQ. The CDR3 runs to 15 residues. The J segment lost 7 bases and the V segment lost 2 bases, leaving 7 bases of the junction unmatched. The CDR3 sequence: CASSFTAGVVGELFF. CDR3 coding DNA: TGCGCCAGCAGCTTTACAGCGGGAGTGGTCGGGGAGCTGTTTTTT.

Only a few counts were recorded for this clone. The chain joins TRBV7-9 to TRBJ1-3, with 12 nucleotides matching TRBD1. The CDR3 loop spans 16 amino acids. Germline CDR1 is SEHNR and CDR2 is FQNEAQ (reference sequence). V trimming: 6 bases; J trimming: 2 bases; junction bases outside the gene matches: 5. CDR3 bases: TGTGCCAGCAGGTGGGGGACAGGGGGCCCTGGAAACACCATATATTTT. It codes for CASRWGTGGPGNTIYF.

This chain links TRBV28 with TRBJ2-7; D is possibly TRBD2 (6 bases). V lost 6 bases and J lost 0, with 18 bases in between. Germline V gives CDR1 MDHEN, CDR2 SYDVKM. The CDR3 has 16 amino acids. CDR3 DNA sequence: TGTGCCAGCAGACAGGACTACCGAGGGCACTCCTACGAGCAGTACTTC. Translated: CASRQDYRGHSYEQYF.

The chain joins TRBV24-1 to TRBJ2-2; 10 bases align to TRBD1. The CDR3 is 16 residues long. Germline CDR1 KGHDR, CDR2 SFDVKD. The J segment lost 4 bases and the V segment lost 4 bases, leaving 5 bases of the junction unmatched. The CDR3 region has the DNA TGTGCCACCAGTGACACGGGACAGGGGCTCACCGGGGAGCTGTTTTTT. Translation: CATSDTGQGLTGELFF.

This rearrangement joins TRBV3-1 (or the pseudogene TRBV3-2) to TRBJ2-2, with TRBD2 identical over 12 bases. The CDR3 has 20 amino acids. Trimming removed 1 base from V and 4 bases from J; junction bases left unmatched: 13. Germline V gene sequence: CDR1 LGHDT, CDR2 YNNKEL (reference sequence). The DNA of the CDR3 is TGTGCCAGCAGCCAAGCCGGAGGGCTAGCGGGGGGGCGTGGCACCGGGGAGCTGTTTTTT. Translated, it gives CASSQAGGLAGGRGTGELFF.

The genes are TRBV10-2 and TRBJ2-1; 12 nucleotides match TRBD2. CDR1 and CDR2 (germline): WSHSY, SAAADI. J lost 6 bases, V lost 10 bases, and 4 bases had no gene match. The CDR3 sequence is 13 residues long. The CDR3 nucleotides are TGCGCCATCCAGACTAGCGGGAGCAATGAGCAGTTCTTC. Translation gives CAIQTSGSNEQFF.

This clone occurred once. This CDR3 reads CASSYGTANSPLHF. The CDR3 coding sequence is TGTGCCAGCAGTTACGGGACAGCTAATTCACCCCTCCACTTT. The chain couples TRBV6-5 to TRBJ1-6; 7 nucleotides agree with TRBD1. The CDR3 covers 14 residues. Germline V gene data show CDR1 as MNHEY and CDR2 as SVGAGI. The junction had 1 base not matched to a gene; V was cut back by 2 bases and J by 6 bases.

V gene TRBV3-1 (or the pseudogene TRBV3-2) combines with J gene TRBJ2-3; tentatively, D is TRBD2 (5 bases). The ends were cut back, 1 base at V and 1 base at J, with 6 bases in the middle. This CDR3 contains 14 residues. From germline, CDR1 is LGHDT and CDR2 YNNKEL (reference sequence). DNA of the CDR3: TGTGCCAGCAGCCAAGGGGGAGGCACAGATACGCAGTATTTT. This sequence encodes CASSQGGGTDTQYF.

This rearrangement joins TRBV7-9 to TRBJ2-1; D not certain. The CDR3 totals 15 residues. CDR1 SEHNR and CDR2 FQNEAQ come from the germline V gene (reference sequence). V was cut by 1 base and J by 7 bases, with 14 bases left in between. The CDR3 reads CASSLGALVVNEQFF. As DNA, the CDR3 is TGTGCCAGCAGCTTAGGAGCCTTAGTTGTGAATGAGCAGTTCTTC. The full variable domain, its missing parts supplied by reference TRBV7-9 and TRBJ2-1, is DTGVSQNPRHKITKRGQNVTFRCDPISEHNRLYWYRQTLGQGPEFLTYFQNEAQLEKSRLLSDRFSAERPKGSFSTLEIQRTEQGDSAMYLCASSLGALVVNEQFFGPGTRLTVL.

The chain carries TRBV3-1 (or the pseudogene TRBV3-2) and TRBJ2-7; 10 bases are a match to TRBD1. Looked up from germline, CDR1 is LGHDT and CDR2 is YNNKEL (reference sequence). Trimming removed 4 bases from V and 2 bases from J; junction bases left unmatched: 8. The CDR3 totals 16 residues. This CDR3 is CASSRGTGATPYEQYF. The CDR3 coding sequence is TGTGCCAGCAGCCGAGGGACAGGGGCGACCCCCTACGAGCAGTACTTC.

This rearrangement joins TRBV28 to TRBJ1-2; 10 bases align to TRBD1. The trim removed 7 bases at V and 6 bases at J, leaving 8 bases unmatched. Germline CDR1 is MDHEN and CDR2 is SYDVKM. CDR3 length equals 14 residues. CDR3 coding DNA: TGTGCCAGCACCCTATTGACAGGGGGCGATGGCTACACCTTC. This translates into CASTLLTGGDGYTF.

This clone was observed once. The V and J genes are TRBV27 and TRBJ2-1, with 10 nucleotides matching TRBD2. The germline CDR1 and CDR2 sequences are MNHEY and SMNVEV (reference sequence). The CDR3 contains 15 residues. Trimming removed 6 bases from V and 6 bases from J; junction bases left unmatched: 8. The DNA of the CDR3 is TGTGCCAGCAGGTATAGCGGGGGGTCGGCCAATGAGCAGTTCTTC. This encodes CASRYSGGSANEQFF.

V gene TRBV20-1 combines with J gene TRBJ2-2, with TRBD1 matching 8 bases. The CDR3 is made up of 15 amino acids. The germline CDR1 and CDR2 sequences are DFQATT and SNEGSKA (reference sequence). V trimming: 3 bases; J trimming: 2 bases; junction bases outside the gene matches: 5. CDR3 DNA sequence: TGCAGTGCTAGTAGGACAGGGTTAAACACCGGGGAGCTGTTTTTT. Protein: CSASRTGLNTGELFF.

In its sample, this clone was seen a few times. The V call is TRBV5-1, the J call TRBJ2-2; D unresolved. CDR3 length equals 16 residues. Germline CDR1 and CDR2: SGHRS and YFSETQ. Trimming took 0 bases from V and 0 from J, leaving 9 bases between them. The CDR3, as DNA: TGCGCCAGCAGCTTGGTACTCCGGGCGAACACCGGGGAGCTGTTTTTT. Protein: CASSLVLRANTGELFF.

This chain joins TRBV27 and TRBJ1-2; TRBD1 agrees at 7 bases. The CDR3 contains 17 residues. V shed 5 bases, J shed 4 bases, and the junction held 16 bases outside the gene matches. The germline gives CDR1 MNHEY, CDR2 SMNVEV (reference sequence). As DNA, the CDR3 is TGTGCCAGCAGTCGGGACAGCCCTGACCTTGTTGGCTATGGCTACACCTTC. Translated, it gives CASSRDSPDLVGYGYTF.

V gene TRBV18 combines with J gene TRBJ2-5; possibly TRBD1 for D (5 bases). This CDR3 region has 12 residues. The germline V gene has CDR1 KGHSH and CDR2 LQKENI. With 8 bases removed from V and 4 bases from J, the gap between germline ends came to 11 bases. The CDR3 sequence is CASDSQGETQYF. The CDR3 region has the DNA TGTGCCAGCGACAGCCAGGGAGAGACCCAGTACTTC.

The rearrangement uses TRBV6-2 or TRBV6-3 and TRBJ2-5; 11 positions match TRBD2. This CDR3 region has 15 residues. Per the germline V gene, CDR1 is MNHEY and CDR2 is SVGEGT. V shed 3 bases, J shed 5 bases, and the junction held 5 bases outside the gene matches. The CDR3 region is CASSYGLAGWETQYF. The CDR3 DNA reads as TGTGCCAGCAGTTATGGACTAGCGGGCTGGGAGACCCAGTACTTC.

J is TRBJ2-7 and V is TRBV6-5; D is ambiguous. Between the trimmed V and J ends, which lost 6 bases and 9 bases, there was a span of 15 bases. The germline V gene has CDR1 MNHEY and CDR2 SVGAGI. There are 12 residues in the CDR3. CDR3 loop: CASSLIGIGQYF. For the CDR3, the DNA is TGTGCCAGCAGCCTCATCGGTATTGGGCAGTACTTC.

This chain joins TRBV9 and TRBJ2-3; weak D call: TRBD2 (6 bases). V lost 4 bases to trimming and J lost 3 bases, with 15 bases between them. The CDR3 totals 15 residues. The germline V gene encodes CDR1 SGDLS and CDR2 YYNGEE. The CDR3 coding sequence is TGTGCCAGCAGCCCTATCGGACTACAGACAGATACGCAGTATTTT. Protein product: CASSPIGLQTDTQYF.

This chain joins TRBV9 and TRBJ1-4; no definite D call. V shed 0 bases and J shed 4 bases, with 4 bases lying between them. In germline, CDR1 is SGDLS, CDR2 YYNGEE. The CDR3 loop spans 13 amino acids. The CDR3: CASSVAGNEKLFF. CDR3 sequence (DNA): TGTGCCAGCAGCGTAGCCGGTAATGAAAAACTGTTTTTT.

This sequence joins TRBV6-5 and TRBJ1-1; tentatively, D is TRBD1 (5 bases). The ends were cut back, 0 bases at V and 1 base at J, with 9 bases in the middle. This CDR3 spans 15 amino acids. Germline CDR1 and CDR2: MNHEY and SVGAGI. CDR3 sequence (DNA): TGTGCCAGCAGTTACTCCGGGGGAGGGAACACTGAAGCTTTCTTT. Translation: CASSYSGGGNTEAFF.

The V and J genes are TRBV25-1 and TRBJ2-2; 10 nucleotides line up with TRBD1. This CDR3 has 16 amino acids. V lost 2 bases, J lost 4 bases, and 4 bases stayed unmatched. CDR1 and CDR2 from the germline V gene are MGHDK and SYGVNS. The CDR3 here is CASSEPDRGRTGELFF. The CDR3 DNA is TGTGCCAGCAGTGAACCCGACAGGGGGCGCACCGGGGAGCTGTTTTTT.

V and J are TRBV5-5 and TRBJ2-1; the match to TRBD1 covers 8 bases. V was clipped by 3 bases and J by 3 bases; unmatched bases: 14. This CDR3 has 18 amino acids. Germline assignment: CDR1 SGHKS and CDR2 YYEKEE (reference sequence). The CDR3 loop is CASSSILTSGTGYNEQFF. As DNA, the CDR3 is TGTGCCAGCAGCTCGATTCTCACATCCGGGACAGGCTACAATGAGCAGTTCTTC.

The chain is built from TRBV2 and TRBJ1-2, with D possibly TRBD1 on 6 matching bases. Trimming shortened V by 11 bases and J by 4 bases, and 14 bases separated the two germline ends. Germline V gene data show CDR1 as SNHLY and CDR2 as FYNNEI. The CDR3 has 12 residues. CDR3 loop: CASSGGPYGYTF. The CDR3 DNA sequence: TGTGCCTCAAGCGGGGGGCCCTATGGCTACACCTTC.

J is TRBJ1-4 and V is TRBV7-2; the match to TRBD1 covers 7 bases. The J segment lost 5 bases and the V segment lost 2 bases, leaving 5 bases of the junction unmatched. The germline V gene has CDR1 SGHTA and CDR2 FQGNSA. The length of the CDR3 is 15 residues. The DNA of the CDR3 is TGTGCCAGCAGCTTAAGTAGGGGGCTGAATGAAAAACTGTTTTTT. It codes for CASSLSRGLNEKLFF.

V and J are TRBV7-9 and TRBJ2-5; TRBD2 agrees at 7 bases. CDR1 is SEHNR, CDR2 FQNEAQ, per germline (reference sequence). The ends lost 6 bases at V and 4 bases at J; junction bases unmatched: 5. CDR3 length equals 13 residues. CDR3 coding DNA: TGTGCCAGCAGAAGGGACTACTTAGAGACCCAGTACTTC. Encoded protein: CASRRDYLETQYF.

The genes are TRBV13 and TRBJ2-7, with 12 bases lining up with TRBD2. Unmatched junction bases numbered 7, after V lost 7 bases and J lost 3 bases. The length of the CDR3 is 15 residues. Germline CDR1 PRHDT, CDR2 FYEKMQ (reference sequence). Here the CDR3 reads CASTSEGLAGYEQYF. DNA of the CDR3: TGTGCCAGCACTTCTGAGGGACTAGCGGGCTACGAGCAGTACTTC.